Below are 4 T cell receptor beta chains sequenced from a single sample in a study of T cells in Graves' hyperthyroidism and ophthalmopathy. The investigators amplified TCR beta CDR3 regions from RNA transcripts. TCR CDR3 regions were first amplified by RT-PCR with HTBI primers. TCRdb itself ran the multiplex PCR reads through MiXCR, one entry per CDR3 protein. The data contain 300,000 to 450,000 distinct CDR3 sequences, about a sixth of them singletons. Source material: blood. All receptors come from a woman in her forties with Graves' ophthalmopathy.

In its sample, this clonotype was seen many times. This chain connects TRBV20-1 to TRBJ1-2; 10 nucleotides line up with TRBD1. CDR1 is DFQATT, CDR2 SNEGSKA, per germline (reference sequence). V shed 1 base and J 5 bases; nucleotides not matched to a gene: 7. The CDR3 is 15 residues long. CDR3 coding DNA: TGCAGTGCTAGAGTGGGGGACAGGGGTGCATATGGCTACACCTTC. Its translation: CSARVGDRGAYGYTF.

This clonotype was observed many times. CDR3 protein: CASSYPSLGQFQETQYF. CDR3 coding DNA: TGTGCCAGCAGTTACCCGTCCCTCGGACAGTTTCAAGAGACCCAGTACTTC. V is TRBV6-5 and J is TRBJ2-5; D possibly corresponds to TRBD1 (6 bases). V was shortened by 2 bases and J by 2 bases, with 18 bases between the two germline ends. This CDR3 region has 17 residues. In germline, CDR1 is MNHEY, CDR2 SVGAGI.

This clonotype was found many times. The rearrangement links TRBV6-2 or TRBV6-3 to TRBJ2-7; D might be TRBD2 (6 bases). Germline lookup yields CDR1 MNHEY and CDR2 SVGEGT. The V end lost 5 bases, the J end lost 4 bases, and 12 bases lay between the germline ends. CDR3 length: 13 residues. The CDR3 DNA reads as TGTGCCAGCAGTCTTGGGGAGGCTTACGAGCAGTACTTC. Translating it yields CASSLGEAYEQYF.

In this sample, this clonotype turned up many times. Since a much larger clone is just one base distant, this may be a read error. This chain joins TRBV6-1 and TRBJ2-5; D might be TRBD2 (7 bases). This CDR3 is 14 amino acids long. Germline CDR1 is MNHNS and CDR2 is SASEGT. V gave up 7 bases and J gave up 7 bases, with 19 bases separating them. The CDR3 DNA reads as TGTGCCAGCACCCTTAATGCGAGGGGGGGGACCCAGTACTTC. As protein: CASTLNARGGTQYF.